These 27 T cell receptor beta chains share one sample of origin, sequenced in a study of cytomegalovirus exposure and HLA in healthy donors. Use of 60 Vbeta and 13 Jbeta primers characterized the PCR. The assay was immunoSEQ multiplex PCR, and TCRdb's table has in-frame clones only and misses some. Of 94,000 or so clones in the sample, about 70% are singletons; the top ten hold more than 7%. The sample comprised PBMCs. These receptors were collected from a man in his sixties in good health and CMV-seronegative.

This chain connects TRBV19 to TRBJ2-7; 11 nucleotides agree with TRBD2. Germline assignment: CDR1 LNHDA and CDR2 SQIVND (reference sequence). CDR3 length equals 14 residues. Trimming removed 6 bases from V and 5 bases from J; junction bases left unmatched: 6. CDR3 amino acids: CASSIGTSGDEQYF. The CDR3 nucleotides read TGTGCCAGTAGCATTGGGACTAGCGGAGACGAGCAGTACTTC.

This CDR3 is CASSQRGKETQYF. The CDR3 nucleotides are TGTGCCAGCAGTCAGCGCGGGAAAGAGACCCAGTACTTC. This chain links TRBV27 with TRBJ2-5, with D maybe TRBD2 (6 bases). The CDR3 length is 13 residues. The germline V gene has CDR1 MNHEY and CDR2 SMNVEV (reference sequence). Trimming took off 5 bases at V and 3 bases at J, with 10 bases between the two ends.

This clone was seen a few times. CDR3 in amino acids: CASSLARRQGTASYEQYF. CDR3 coding DNA: TGCGCCAGCAGCTTGGCGAGAAGACAGGGAACAGCCTCCTACGAGCAGTACTTC. The V call is TRBV5-1, the J call TRBJ2-7; TRBD1 matches at 7 bases. The CDR3 has 18 amino acids. Unmatched junction bases numbered 12, after V lost 0 bases and J lost 0 bases. Germline values: CDR1 SGHRS, CDR2 YFSETQ.

The J gene is TRBJ1-2, the V gene TRBV19, with 8 bases identical to TRBD1. The CDR3 runs 15 residues. The ends lost 6 bases at V and 2 bases at J; junction bases unmatched: 8. Germline V lookup: CDR1 LNHDA, CDR2 SQIVND (reference sequence). The CDR3 coding sequence is TGTGCCAGTAGGGGACAGGACCCCGCAAACTATGGCTACACCTTC. Encoded protein: CASRGQDPANYGYTF.

This rearrangement joins TRBV29-1 to TRBJ2-2; possibly TRBD1 for D (6 bases). V was pared by 7 bases and J by 0 bases, with 12 bases between. In germline, CDR1 is SQVTM, CDR2 ANQGSEA. This CDR3 has 14 amino acids. The CDR3: CSASTGANTGELFF. The CDR3 coding sequence is TGCAGCGCTTCGACAGGCGCGAACACCGGGGAGCTGTTTTTT.

V is TRBV19 and J is TRBJ2-2; 13 bases are shared with TRBD2. The CDR3 has 16 residues. Germline CDR1 LNHDA, CDR2 SQIVND (reference sequence). The V and J ends lost 4 bases and 7 bases, in that order; junction bases with no gene match: 6. The chain's CDR3 is CASSKGLAGDGGELFF. The CDR3 DNA is TGTGCCAGTAGTAAAGGACTAGCGGGAGACGGCGGGGAGCTGTTTTTT.

The CDR3 nucleotides read TGTGCCAGCAGCCCTTTAAGGGAGAAAGCCGGGGAGCTGTTTTTT. This translates into CASSPLREKAGELFF. The V call is TRBV14, the J call TRBJ2-2, with a possible D match to TRBD2 (5 bases). V lost 4 bases, J lost 6 bases, and 15 bases lay in between. The CDR3 extends over 15 amino acids. From germline, CDR1 is SGHDN and CDR2 FVKESK.

This rearrangement joins TRBV6-5 to TRBJ2-7, with 12 bases fitting TRBD2. The CDR3 is 13 amino acids. V shed 2 bases, J shed 7 bases, and the junction held 0 bases outside the gene matches. Germline assignment: CDR1 MNHEY and CDR2 SVGAGI. CDR3 DNA sequence: TGTGCCAGCAGTTACGGACTAGCGGGGGAGCAGTACTTC. Its translation: CASSYGLAGEQYF.

The chain couples TRBV27 to TRBJ1-1; no clear D gene. The CDR3 covers 15 residues. CDR1 MNHEY and CDR2 SMNVEV come from the germline V gene (reference sequence). The V gene lost 2 bases and the J gene lost 1 base, with 11 bases spanning the gap. This chain's CDR3 is CASSLGSGSNTEAFF. For the CDR3, the DNA is TGTGCCAGCAGTTTAGGTTCGGGGTCGAACACTGAAGCTTTCTTT.

This clone came up a few times. The chain is built from TRBV6-5 and TRBJ2-5; 13 bases line up with TRBD2. CDR3 length equals 15 residues. J was trimmed by 4 bases and V by 2 bases; bases with no gene match: 1. Germline V gene sequence: CDR1 MNHEY, CDR2 SVGAGI. The CDR3 DNA reads TGTGCCAGCAGTTACACTAGCGGGGGGGCAGAGACCCAGTACTTC. As protein: CASSYTSGGAETQYF.

The chain is built from TRBV5-6 and TRBJ1-2; TRBD1 matches at 7 bases. The germline V gene encodes CDR1 SGHDT and CDR2 YYEEEE. This CDR3 is 14 amino acids long. After removal of 6 bases from V and 4 bases from J, the junction contained 9 bases not matched to a gene. The CDR3 loop reads CASKITGAIYGYTF. In DNA, the CDR3 is TGTGCCAGCAAAATTACAGGGGCCATCTATGGCTACACCTTC.

The rearrangement uses TRBV15 and TRBJ2-1; 7 bases are a match to TRBD2. Germline CDR1 reads LNHNV; CDR2 reads YYDKDF (reference sequence). V lost 7 bases to trimming and J lost 8 bases; unmatched junction nucleotides: 14. The CDR3 has 15 residues. This chain's CDR3 is CATTPGGRRMHEQFF. CDR3 coding DNA: TGTGCCACCACCCCGGGAGGCAGGCGGATGCATGAGCAGTTCTTC.

The chain is built from TRBV7-2 and TRBJ2-7; TRBD2 agrees at 13 bases. This CDR3 has 16 amino acids. From germline, CDR1 is SGHTA and CDR2 FQGNSA. Trimming cost V 3 bases and J 6 bases; bases outside gene matches: 8. The CDR3 spells CASSLAATSGGSEQYF. Here the CDR3 DNA reads TGTGCCAGCAGCTTGGCCGCGACTAGCGGGGGGAGCGAGCAGTACTTC. Variable domain in full (rest from reference TRBV7-2 and TRBJ2-7): GAGVSQSPSNKVTEKGKDVELRCDPISGHTALYWYRQSLGQGLEFLIYFQGNSAPDKSGLPSDRFSAERTGGSVSTLTIQRTQQEDSAVYLCASSLAATSGGSEQYFGPGTRLTVT.

This clone was counted between two and nine times. The rearrangement uses TRBV2 and TRBJ1-4; D is possibly TRBD1 (5 bases). CDR1 and CDR2 (germline): SNHLY, FYNNEI. The CDR3 runs 14 residues. V was cut by 10 bases and J by 2 bases, with 14 bases left in between. The chain's CDR3 is CATKKGRTNEKLFF. CDR3 coding DNA: TGTGCCACCAAAAAGGGGCGGACTAATGAAAAACTGTTTTTT.

The chain couples TRBV30 to TRBJ1-1; possibly TRBD1 for D (5 bases). CDR1 is GTSNPN, CDR2 SVGIG, per germline (reference sequence). V lost 0 bases and J lost 6, with 23 bases in between. This CDR3 contains 17 residues. CDR3 in amino acids: CAWSVRWGTSEVAEAFF. CDR3 nucleotides: TGTGCCTGGAGTGTACGGTGGGGCACATCCGAGGTAGCTGAAGCTTTCTTT.

The sample holds one count of this clone. The gene calls are TRBV4-3 and TRBJ1-3; no firm D call. The V gene lost 0 bases and the J gene lost 0 bases, with 6 bases spanning the gap. This CDR3 comprises 15 residues. The germline V gene encodes CDR1 LGHNA and CDR2 YSLEER. The CDR3 coding sequence is TGCGCCAGCAGCCAAGATTCAGTCTCTGGAAACACCATATATTTT. As protein: CASSQDSVSGNTIYF.

This clone was seen only a few times. The rearrangement links TRBV4-3 to TRBJ2-5, with D tentatively TRBD2 (6 bases). The CDR3 length is 15 residues. Trimming took 1 base from V and 4 from J, leaving 13 bases between them. Germline V gene lookup returns CDR1 LGHNA and CDR2 YSLEER. CDR3 DNA: TGCGCCAGCAGCCAAGCCGCGGAGGGCGGAGAGACCCAGTACTTC. It encodes CASSQAAEGGETQYF.

The J gene is TRBJ2-7, the V gene TRBV7-2; 7 bases line up with TRBD1. The germline V gene encodes CDR1 SGHTA and CDR2 FQGNSA. The CDR3 totals 14 residues. J was trimmed by 4 bases and V by 5 bases; bases with no gene match: 8. CDR3 residues: CASSPMDRQYEQYF. CDR3 DNA sequence: TGTGCCAGCAGCCCTATGGACAGGCAATACGAGCAGTACTTC.

CDR3 DNA sequence: TGTGCCACCAGCAGAGACACGAACACCGGGGAGCTGTTTTTT. Protein product: CATSRDTNTGELFF. This chain connects TRBV15 to TRBJ2-2; the D is unclear. The CDR3 is 14 amino acids. V was pared by 0 bases and J by 0 bases, with 2 bases between. CDR1 and CDR2 from the germline V gene are LNHNV and YYDKDF (reference sequence).

This clone occurred once. CDR3 amino acids: CASSQGGGGTEAFF. The CDR3 coding sequence is TGCGCCAGCAGCCAAGGCGGCGGGGGCACTGAAGCTTTCTTT. The V gene is TRBV4-3, the J gene TRBJ1-1; a weak D match, TRBD1 (5 bases). The CDR3 has 14 residues. Trimming cost V 1 base and J 4 bases, with 10 bases left between them. Germline CDR1 LGHNA, CDR2 YSLEER.

The chain uses TRBV25-1 and TRBJ1-2; 9 positions agree with TRBD1. CDR1 and CDR2 from the germline V gene are MGHDK and SYGVNS. Unmatched junction bases numbered 7, after V lost 2 bases and J lost 3 bases. The CDR3 totals 16 residues. The CDR3 DNA follows: TGTGCCAGCAGTGAAGGGACACAGGGGGCGGACTATGGCTACACCTTC. Its protein is CASSEGTQGADYGYTF.

The chain is built from TRBV4-3 and TRBJ2-1; 11 bases are shared with TRBD2. This CDR3 comprises 15 residues. CDR1 is LGHNA, CDR2 YSLEER, per germline. The ends lost 0 bases at V and 7 bases at J; junction bases unmatched: 2. Here the CDR3 reads CASSQELAGVNEQFF. CDR3 nucleotides: TGCGCCAGCAGCCAAGAACTAGCGGGGGTGAATGAGCAGTTCTTC.

The chain recombines TRBV28 with TRBJ2-7; D is unresolved. V was shortened by 1 base and J by 5 bases, with 3 bases between the two germline ends. This CDR3 is built from 11 residues. CDR1 and CDR2 from the germline V gene are MDHEN and SYDVKM. CDR3 amino acids: CASSLLDEQYF. CDR3 DNA sequence: TGTGCCAGCAGTTTATTAGACGAGCAGTACTTC.

The rearrangement links TRBV13 to TRBJ1-3; no firm D call. The CDR3 runs 14 residues. V was trimmed by 4 bases and J by 0 bases, leaving 7 bases between them. Germline-derived CDR1 and CDR2 are PRHDT and FYEKMQ (reference sequence). CDR3 protein: CASSSSGSGNTIYF. CDR3 bases: TGTGCCAGCAGCTCCTCGGGCTCTGGAAACACCATATATTTT.

The V and J genes are TRBV7-8 and TRBJ2-3; TRBD2 matches 10 bases. Germline values: CDR1 SGHVS, CDR2 FQNEAQ. This CDR3 region has 16 residues. The V segment lost 5 bases and the J segment 0 bases; nucleotides outside the gene matches: 5. The CDR3 here is CASSQWTSGSTDTQYF. The CDR3 coding sequence is TGTGCCAGCAGCCAGTGGACTAGCGGAAGCACAGATACGCAGTATTTT. The full variable domain, in which reference TRBV7-8 and TRBJ2-3 provide the parts outside the CDR3, is GAGVSQSPRYKVAKRGQDVALRCDPISGHVSLFWYQQALGQGPEFLTYFQNEAQLDKSGLPSDRFFAERPEGSVSTLKIQRTQQEDSAVYLCASSQWTSGSTDTQYFGPGTRLTVL.

The genes are TRBV5-1 and TRBJ2-5; tentatively, D is TRBD1 (6 bases). The CDR3 runs to 14 residues. CDR1 and CDR2 from the germline V gene are SGHRS and YFSETQ. Trimming stripped 0 bases from V and 4 bases from J, with 10 bases between. In nucleotides, the CDR3 is TGCGCCAGCAGCTTGGGGACAGCACGAGAGACCCAGTACTTC. Protein sequence: CASSLGTARETQYF.

The chain employs TRBV5-1 and TRBJ2-7; 7 bases map to TRBD1. Looked up from germline, CDR1 is SGHRS and CDR2 is YFSETQ. Trimming removed 0 bases from V and 0 bases from J; junction bases left unmatched: 9. This CDR3 comprises 17 residues. The CDR3 spells CASSLDWDSVSSYEQYF. The CDR3 nucleotides read TGCGCCAGCAGCTTGGACTGGGACAGCGTTAGCTCCTACGAGCAGTACTTC.